The TCR beta chain described here comes from a study of cytomegalovirus exposure and HLA in healthy donors. As concerns this clone: The target antigen is unknown.

Study-level findings and limits: Confirmation was obtained in vitro that a few CMV-associated chains are specific for CMV antigens. Later analysis identified a missense DCLRE1C variant that was linked to TCR beta V- and J-gene trimming.

This CDR3 comprises 19 residues. After removal of 0 bases from V and 0 bases from J, the junction contained 8 bases not matched to a gene. CDR1 and CDR2 from the germline V gene are MGHRA and YSYEKL. Primers included in the PCR were 60 Vbeta and 13 Jbeta primers. Using immunoSEQ multiplex PCR, the repertoire was profiled, and TCRdb retains in-frame clones only, with some absent. This table holds 170,000 or so clones, 60% to 80% found once. The TCR comes from a woman in her forties or fifties in good health and CMV-seropositive. V and J are TRBV4-1 and TRBJ1-6; 7 nucleotides match TRBD1. The sequenced sample consisted of PBMCs. The CDR3 sequence is CASSQDLPQGSSYNSPLHF. In DNA form, the CDR3 reads TGCGCCAGCAGCCAAGACCTCCCACAGGGGAGCTCCTATAATTCACCCCTCCACTTT.